This T cell receptor (beta chain) was identified in a study of control samples from healthy donors and cancer patients. Germline V gene lookup returns CDR1 MNHNY and CDR2 SVGAGI (reference sequence). The CDR3 contains 14 residues. With 4 bases removed from V and 0 bases from J, the gap between germline ends came to 9 bases. TCRdb keeps only in-frame clones here, not all; method: immunoSEQ multiplex PCR. This sample carries about 90,000 clones, 80% to 95% of them seen once, and the ten largest clones take approximately 1.5%. V and J are TRBV6-6 and TRBJ1-1; possibly TRBD1 for D (6 bases). This receptor was obtained from a woman in her 30s in good health. Sequencing was done on a sample of blood. This CDR3 is CASSLQGMNTEAFF. CDR3 coding DNA: TGTGCCAGCAGTTTACAGGGTATGAACACTGAAGCTTTCTTT.